These 30 T cell receptor beta chains share one sample of origin, sequenced in a study of blood T cell repertoires in COVID-19. The table came from immunoSEQ multiplex PCR; TCRdb's copy has only in-frame clones and leaves some out. The table includes fewer than 35,000 clones, about 79% detected once. Sequenced input: peripheral blood. The origin of the receptors is a human donor in a cohort sampled during active COVID-19.

The chain uses TRBV4-2 and TRBJ2-3; 13 nucleotides match TRBD2. Germline-derived CDR1 and CDR2 are LGHNA and YNFKEQ. The CDR3 extends over 19 amino acids. The V segment lost 5 bases and the J segment 0 bases; nucleotides outside the gene matches: 11. CDR3 coding DNA: TGTGCCAGCAGCTTTCGGACTAGCGGGGGTGCTTCTAGCACAGATACGCAGTATTTT. This encodes CASSFRTSGGASSTDTQYF.

The table lists this clone with a few counts. The V and J genes are TRBV5-1 and TRBJ1-6; D remains unclear. CDR1 SGHRS and CDR2 YFSETQ come from the germline V gene. Deletions cut 4 bases from V and 10 bases from J, with 21 bases between. The CDR3 is 16 amino acids. The CDR3, as DNA: TGCGCCAGCAGCCCGACACAGATTTCGCCGGGATCACCCCTCCACTTT. This sequence encodes CASSPTQISPGSPLHF.

The chain links TRBV7-9 to TRBJ2-5; the match to TRBD2 covers 8 bases. The J segment lost 2 bases and the V segment lost 1 base, leaving 9 bases of the junction unmatched. The CDR3 spans 17 residues. CDR1 is SEHNR, CDR2 FQNEAQ, per germline (reference sequence). As DNA, the CDR3 is TGTGCCAGCAGCTTAGGACGGGCGGGGGGACTACAAGAGACCCAGTACTTC. Encoded protein: CASSLGRAGGLQETQYF.

This clone came up once. J is TRBJ2-1 and V is TRBV2, with TRBD1 as a possible D gene (5 bases). V gave up 8 bases and J gave up 5 bases, with 13 bases separating them. CDR1 is SNHLY, CDR2 FYNNEI, per germline. The CDR3 loop spans 13 amino acids. CDR3 in amino acids: CASSLDMDNEQFF. CDR3 DNA sequence: TGTGCCAGCTCATTGGACATGGACAATGAGCAGTTCTTC. The full variable domain, rest sourced from reference TRBV2 and TRBJ2-1, is EPEVTQTPSHQVTQMGQEVILRCVPISNHLYFYWYRQILGQKVEFLVSFYNNEISEKSEIFDDQFSVERPDGSNFTLKIRSTKLEDSAMYFCASSLDMDNEQFFGPGTRLTVL.

This clone was seen once. V is TRBV3-1 (or the pseudogene TRBV3-2) and J is TRBJ2-2; D is perhaps TRBD1 (6 bases). The V and J ends lost 2 bases and 7 bases respectively, with 14 bases between them. This CDR3 spans 15 amino acids. Germline V CDR1 and CDR2: LGHDT, YNNKEL (reference sequence). CDR3: CASSQSSGVGGELFF. CDR3 coding DNA: TGTGCCAGCAGCCAATCCTCAGGGGTGGGCGGGGAGCTGTTTTTT.

The chain is built from TRBV3-1 (or the pseudogene TRBV3-2) and TRBJ2-1, with TRBD2 as a possible D gene (6 bases). The germline V gene has CDR1 LGHDT and CDR2 YNNKEL (reference sequence). Trimming pared 7 bases from V and 5 bases from J, leaving 15 bases between. This CDR3 spans 14 amino acids. CDR3 sequence (DNA): TGTGCCAGCACCCGACTGGGGGGACACAATGAGCAGTTCTTC. As protein: CASTRLGGHNEQFF.

The DNA of the CDR3 is TGTGCCAGCAGGCCTCTTCGGGACAATGAGCAGTTCTTC. The encoded protein is CASRPLRDNEQFF. The rearrangement uses TRBV12-3 or TRBV12-4 and TRBJ2-1; D remains ambiguous. The germline V and J ends were trimmed by 6 bases and 5 bases, with 11 bases remaining between them. The CDR3 is made up of 13 amino acids.

The genes are TRBV2 and TRBJ1-3; TRBD1 agrees at 8 bases. This CDR3 is 15 amino acids long. Looked up from germline, CDR1 is SNHLY and CDR2 is FYNNEI. Trimming removed 2 bases from V and 4 bases from J; junction bases left unmatched: 4. As DNA, the CDR3 is TGTGCCAGCAGTGAAACAGGGGGACTCGGAAACACCATATATTTT. It codes for CASSETGGLGNTIYF.

In its sample, this clone was seen once. This sequence joins TRBV18 and TRBJ2-1; D gene ambiguous. Germline V lookup: CDR1 KGHSH, CDR2 LQKENI. V was trimmed by 6 bases and J by 13 bases, leaving 25 bases between them. The CDR3 is made up of 15 amino acids. The chain's CDR3 is CASSPKVSDLLNQFF. The CDR3 DNA sequence: TGTGCCAGCTCGCCCAAGGTCAGCGACCTCCTCAATCAGTTCTTC.

The chain combines TRBV7-9 with TRBJ1-1; the D gene is possibly TRBD1 (5 bases). The CDR3 runs 15 residues. Germline V gives CDR1 SEHNR, CDR2 FQNEAQ (reference sequence). The germline V and J ends were trimmed by 5 bases and 1 base, with 14 bases remaining between them. The CDR3 coding sequence is TGTGCCAGCAGCCCCCGCGGGGCAGAGAACACTGAAGCTTTCTTT. This translates into CASSPRGAENTEAFF.

V gene TRBV2 combines with J gene TRBJ1-2; D may be TRBD1 (6 bases). Trimming took off 1 base at V and 4 bases at J, with 7 bases between the two ends. The CDR3 is 13 residues long. Germline-derived CDR1 and CDR2 are SNHLY and FYNNEI. CDR3: CASSEDRAYGYTF. The CDR3 DNA reads TGTGCCAGCAGTGAAGACAGGGCCTATGGCTACACCTTC.

This clone came up a few times. The chain recombines TRBV18 with TRBJ2-7, with 12 bases that match TRBD2. Trimming took 4 bases from V and 2 from J; bases not matched to a gene: 3. The CDR3 runs 15 residues. The germline V gene encodes CDR1 KGHSH and CDR2 LQKENI. CDR3 sequence (DNA): TGTGCCAGCTCACTTTCTAGCGGGGGGGCCTACGAGCAGTACTTC. As protein: CASSLSSGGAYEQYF.

This chain connects TRBV5-1 to TRBJ2-3, with unresolved D. Germline V gene data show CDR1 as SGHRS and CDR2 as YFSETQ. The V end lost 5 bases, the J end lost 6 bases, and 13 bases lay between the germline ends. The CDR3 has 13 residues. CDR3 bases: TGCGCCAGCAGTTCCGGCGGCCTTGATACGCAGTATTTT. It codes for CASSSGGLDTQYF. The full variable domain, completed using reference TRBV5-1 and TRBJ2-3, is KAGVTQTPRYLIKTRGQQVTLSCSPISGHRSVSWYQQTPGQGLQFLFEYFSETQRNKGNFPGRFSGRQFSNSRSEMNVSTLELGDSALYLCASSSGGLDTQYFGPGTRLTVL.

This chain joins TRBV6-5 and TRBJ1-1; 8 nucleotides align to TRBD1. Losses at the gene ends were 0 bases for V and 7 bases for J; bases not matched to a gene: 7. The germline V gene has CDR1 MNHEY and CDR2 SVGAGI. The length of the CDR3 is 15 residues. CDR3 in amino acids: CASSYSRGRGREAFF. In DNA form, the CDR3 reads TGTGCCAGCAGTTACTCGAGAGGCAGGGGGCGTGAAGCTTTCTTT.

The DNA for the CDR3 is TGTGCCAGCAGTCAACAACCCCAGGGTGGGGAGCTGTTTTTT. It specifies CASSQQPQGGELFF. The chain is built from TRBV11-3 and TRBJ2-2; D possibly corresponds to TRBD1 (5 bases). V was trimmed by 6 bases and J by 8 bases, leaving 16 bases between them. This CDR3 is 14 amino acids long. Looked up from germline, CDR1 is SGHNT and CDR2 is YENEEA. Filled out from reference TRBV11-3 and TRBJ2-2, the complete variable domain reads EAGVVQSPRYKIIEKKQPVAFWCNPISGHNTLYWYLQNLGQGPELLIRYENEEAVDDSQLPKDRFSAERLKGVDSTLKIQPAELGDSAVYLCASSQQPQGGELFFGEGSRLTVL.

The gene calls are TRBV7-8 and TRBJ2-3; 10 positions match TRBD2. Germline V gene sequence: CDR1 SGHVS, CDR2 FQNEAQ. V lost 1 base to trimming and J lost 3 bases; unmatched junction nucleotides: 4. The CDR3 runs to 16 residues. CDR3 protein: CASSLGAGGPTDTQYF. CDR3 nucleotides: TGTGCCAGCAGCTTAGGAGCGGGGGGGCCGACAGATACGCAGTATTTT.

V usage is TRBV7-2 and J usage is TRBJ2-1, with 9 bases identical to TRBD2. Germline trimming cut 3 bases from V and 8 bases from J; bases unmatched to any gene: 5. The CDR3 totals 14 residues. CDR1 and CDR2 from the germline V gene are SGHTA and FQGNSA. CDR3 in DNA: TGTGCCAGCAGCTTTGGCGGGGGGGCGGATGAGCAGTTCTTC. This translates into CASSFGGGADEQFF.

By sample share, this clone is medium-sized. A much more abundant neighbour one base away suggests this may be a read error. The same CDR3 arises from other DNA sequences in this sample as well. The chain uses TRBV6-5 and TRBJ2-1; 9 bases match TRBD2. Trimming cost V 2 bases and J 8 bases; bases outside gene matches: 7. This CDR3 has 15 residues. Germline CDR1 and CDR2: MNHEY and SVGAGI. This CDR3 is CASSYRRGGGHEQFF. CDR3 coding DNA: TGTGCCAGCAGTTACCGGCGCGGGGGGGGGCATGAGCAGTTCTTC.

The count of this clone is one. This chain connects TRBV30 to TRBJ2-1; 8 bases are a match to TRBD1. The V segment lost 8 bases and the J segment 8 bases; nucleotides outside the gene matches: 8. The CDR3 runs to 12 residues. The V gene's germline CDR1 is GTSNPN and CDR2 SVGIG (reference sequence). CDR3 sequence reads: CAGDQGAYEQFF. The CDR3 DNA reads TGTGCCGGGGACCAGGGGGCCTATGAGCAGTTCTTC.

This clone turned up a few times. This chain joins TRBV9 and TRBJ1-6; no definite D call. The CDR3 consists of 18 residues. The germline CDR1 and CDR2 sequences are SGDLS and YYNGEE. V lost 0 bases to trimming and J lost 0 bases, with 13 bases between them. CDR3 region: CASSVGGGSSSYNSPLHF. The CDR3 coding sequence is TGTGCCAGCAGCGTAGGAGGAGGGTCCAGCTCCTATAATTCACCCCTCCACTTT.

The gene calls are TRBV5-5 and TRBJ1-1, with 7 positions matching TRBD1. The V gene's germline CDR1 is SGHKS and CDR2 YYEKEE (reference sequence). The CDR3 covers 15 residues. Germline trimming cut 0 bases from V and 5 bases from J; bases unmatched to any gene: 7. CDR3 in amino acids: CASSLVSQGVTEAFF. The CDR3 nucleotides read TGTGCCAGCAGCTTGGTCTCGCAGGGGGTGACTGAAGCTTTCTTT.

The chain combines TRBV6-5 with TRBJ1-3; D ambiguous. This CDR3 spans 13 amino acids. Deletions cut 5 bases from V and 4 bases from J, with 9 bases between. Germline V gene lookup returns CDR1 MNHEY and CDR2 SVGAGI. CDR3 in amino acids: CASSRTLGNTIYF. CDR3 in DNA: TGTGCCAGCAGTCGGACTTTAGGAAACACCATATATTTT.

The chain combines TRBV6-6 with TRBJ1-1; TRBD1 might be the D (6 bases). This CDR3 is built from 16 residues. Germline V gene sequence: CDR1 MNHNY, CDR2 SVGAGI (reference sequence). Deletions cut 2 bases from V and 2 bases from J, with 15 bases between. This CDR3 is CASSYDRFNINTEAFF. The CDR3 DNA sequence: TGTGCCAGCAGTTACGACAGGTTTAACATAAACACTGAAGCTTTCTTT.

The chain employs TRBV5-1 and TRBJ2-7; 8 nucleotides match TRBD1. CDR3 length equals 13 residues. The germline gives CDR1 SGHRS, CDR2 YFSETQ. V was pared by 4 bases and J by 5 bases, with 5 bases of the junction left unmatched. CDR3 sequence: CASSRGQGNEQYF. The CDR3 bases are TGCGCCAGCAGCCGAGGACAGGGCAACGAGCAGTACTTC.

The V and J genes are TRBV27 and TRBJ2-1; possibly TRBD2 for D (6 bases). The CDR3 sequence is 14 residues long. From germline, CDR1 is MNHEY and CDR2 SMNVEV (reference sequence). V lost 2 bases, J lost 8 bases, and 13 bases lay in between. DNA of the CDR3: TGTGCCAGCAGTTTAGGGGACTTCTCGGATGAGCAGTTCTTC. This encodes CASSLGDFSDEQFF.

This chain connects TRBV28 to TRBJ2-7, with a weak D call TRBD1 (6 bases). V was shortened by 7 bases and J by 4 bases, with 20 bases between the two germline ends. Per the germline V gene, CDR1 is MDHEN and CDR2 is SYDVKM. The CDR3 covers 15 residues. CDR3 sequence (DNA): TGTGCCAGCACTGCCGGAGGACAGATTTTTTACGAGCAGTACTTC. Translation: CASTAGGQIFYEQYF.

The chain couples TRBV9 to TRBJ1-1; D might be TRBD1 (6 bases). This CDR3 is 18 amino acids long. V was trimmed by 0 bases and J by 1 base, leaving 19 bases between them. Germline lookup yields CDR1 SGDLS and CDR2 YYNGEE. The CDR3 spells CASSVALEQGSGNTEAFF. The CDR3 DNA follows: TGTGCCAGCAGCGTAGCTCTTGAACAGGGAAGTGGGAACACTGAAGCTTTCTTT.

The chain employs TRBV5-1 and TRBJ2-3; 11 nucleotides agree with TRBD1. V was pared by 5 bases and J by 6 bases, with 8 bases of the junction left unmatched. CDR3 length equals 15 residues. Per germline, CDR1 SGHRS and CDR2 YFSETQ. In DNA, the CDR3 is TGCGCCAGCAGTCCCGGGACAGGGGGTTTGGATACGCAGTATTTT. This sequence encodes CASSPGTGGLDTQYF. The complete variable domain, with remaining parts taken from reference TRBV5-1 and TRBJ2-3, reads KAGVTQTPRYLIKTRGQQVTLSCSPISGHRSVSWYQQTPGQGLQFLFEYFSETQRNKGNFPGRFSGRQFSNSRSEMNVSTLELGDSALYLCASSPGTGGLDTQYFGPGTRLTVL.

The CDR3: CAISPGDGAAGNTIYF. In DNA, the CDR3 is TGTGCCATCAGCCCAGGGGACGGGGCGGCAGGAAACACCATATATTTT. This chain uses TRBV10-3 with TRBJ1-3; D perhaps matches TRBD1 (6 bases). V lost 6 bases to trimming and J lost 4 bases, with 19 bases between them. Germline V gene data show CDR1 as ENHRY and CDR2 as SYGVKD. The CDR3 length is 16 residues.

This rearrangement joins TRBV3-1 (or the pseudogene TRBV3-2) to TRBJ2-5; D possibly corresponds to TRBD2 (6 bases). CDR3 length: 12 residues. CDR1 and CDR2 (germline): LGHDT, YNNKEL (reference sequence). V was trimmed by 6 bases and J by 2 bases, leaving 7 bases between them. CDR3 sequence reads: CASSGGQETQYF. CDR3 bases: TGTGCCAGCAGTGGGGGGCAAGAGACCCAGTACTTC.